A selection of T cell receptor beta chains follows, all from one sample in a study of blood T cell repertoires in COVID-19. The protocol was immunoSEQ multiplex PCR, while the TCRdb copy is restricted to in-frame clones and leaves out a portion. The sample records 110,000 to 150,000 clones, roughly 89% being singletons. The specimen sequenced was PBMCs or T cells enriched from blood (not recorded which). Source of these receptors: a man aged 50 to 60 who had recovered from COVID-19. Both conserved end residues are part of each CDR3. The D gene is left open where the match is weak. Size values are once, few and many counts, or a class for expanded clones, and some rows have none.

clone_size: -
j_call: TRBJ1-6
v_call: TRBV18
d_call: TRBD1
cdr3_nt: TGTGCCAGCTCATCGGGACAGCCGCCCGATTCACCCCTCCACTTT
cdr3_aa: CASSSGQPPDSPLHF

clone_size: -
j_call: TRBJ1-4
v_call: TRBV4-3
d_call: TRBD1
cdr3_nt: TGCGCCAGCAGCCAGGGGACAGGGGGCTCGACTAATGAAAAACTGTTTTTT
cdr3_aa: CASSQGTGGSTNEKLFF

clone_size: -
j_call: TRBJ2-3
v_call: TRBV29-1
d_call: TRBD2
cdr3_nt: TGCAGCGGCACTCCGGGAGGCCTTGATACGCAGTATTTT
cdr3_aa: CSGTPGGLDTQYF

clone_size: -
j_call: TRBJ1-5
v_call: TRBV28
d_call: -
cdr3_nt: TGTGCCAGCAGTGACCCCGCCAGGATGAGACAGCCCCAGCATTTT
cdr3_aa: CASSDPARMRQPQHF

clone_size: -
j_call: TRBJ1-6
v_call: TRBV10-2
d_call: -
cdr3_nt: TGCGCCAGCAGTTCAGGGAACTATAATTCACCCCTCCACTTT
cdr3_aa: CASSSGNYNSPLHF

clone_size: few
j_call: TRBJ1-4
v_call: TRBV9
d_call: -
cdr3_nt: TGTGCCAGCAGCGCTGCCAGTTTTAATGAAAAACTGTTTTTT
cdr3_aa: CASSAASFNEKLFF

clone_size: -
j_call: TRBJ2-1
v_call: TRBV11-1
d_call: TRBD2
cdr3_nt: TGTGCCAGCAGCTTAGCCATCCCCACTAGCGGGAGGGCTTTCAATGAGCAGTTCTTC
cdr3_aa: CASSLAIPTSGRAFNEQFF

clone_size: -
j_call: TRBJ2-2
v_call: TRBV7-2
d_call: TRBD1
cdr3_nt: TGTGCCAGCAGCGAGGGACAGCCGAGGACCGGGGAGCTGTTTTTT
cdr3_aa: CASSEGQPRTGELFF

clone_size: -
j_call: TRBJ1-1
v_call: TRBV5-8
d_call: -
cdr3_nt: TGTGCCAGCAGCGACGGGACATCCCGAAGGGACACTGAAGCTTTCTTT
cdr3_aa: CASSDGTSRRDTEAFF

clone_size: -
j_call: TRBJ1-2
v_call: TRBV7-2
d_call: -
cdr3_nt: TGTGCCAGCAGCTTAGGGGGTTCGGAGGTGACGGGAGGCTACACCTTC
cdr3_aa: CASSLGGSEVTGGYTF

clone_size: -
j_call: TRBJ1-4
v_call: TRBV30
d_call: TRBD1
cdr3_nt: TGTGCCTGGAGTGGAAGGACAGGTGTAATCTCCGATGAAAAACTGTTTTTT
cdr3_aa: CAWSGRTGVISDEKLFF

clone_size: -
j_call: TRBJ2-7
v_call: TRBV3-1/TRBV3-2
d_call: TRBD1
cdr3_nt: TGTGCCAGCAGCGAAATTCCGGGACAGGGGTCATACGAGCAGTACTTC
cdr3_aa: CASSEIPGQGSYEQYF

clone_size: -
j_call: TRBJ2-2
v_call: TRBV7-3
d_call: TRBD2
cdr3_nt: TGTGCCAGCAGCTCTAGCGGGAGGTCCAACACCGGGGAGCTGTTTTTT
cdr3_aa: CASSSSGRSNTGELFF

clone_size: -
j_call: TRBJ2-1
v_call: TRBV7-9
d_call: TRBD2
cdr3_nt: TGTGCCAGCAGCTCAGGGACTAGCAGCGATGAGCAGTTCTTC
cdr3_aa: CASSSGTSSDEQFF

clone_size: -
j_call: TRBJ1-3
v_call: TRBV7-2
d_call: -
cdr3_nt: TGTGCCAGCAGCGCAGGGGAGTTCCGAAACACCATATATTTT
cdr3_aa: CASSAGEFRNTIYF

clone_size: -
j_call: TRBJ1-5
v_call: TRBV10-3
d_call: -
cdr3_nt: TGTGCCATCAGTGACGGGGCGGGGAATCAGCCCCAGCATTTT
cdr3_aa: CAISDGAGNQPQHF

clone_size: once
j_call: TRBJ2-5
v_call: TRBV28
d_call: -
cdr3_nt: TGTGCCAGCAGCCGTCCACCAGACTCAGAGACCCAGTACTTC
cdr3_aa: CASSRPPDSETQYF

clone_size: -
j_call: TRBJ2-1
v_call: TRBV18
d_call: TRBD1
cdr3_nt: TGTGCCAGCTCACCTGGACAGGGCAGGGACTCCTACAATGAGCAGTTCTTC
cdr3_aa: CASSPGQGRDSYNEQFF

clone_size: -
j_call: TRBJ1-1
v_call: TRBV28
d_call: TRBD1
cdr3_nt: TGTGCCAGCAGTATGACAGGGACTGAAGCTTTCTTT
cdr3_aa: CASSMTGTEAFF

clone_size: -
j_call: TRBJ1-5
v_call: TRBV24-1
d_call: -
cdr3_nt: TGTGCCACCAGTGCGGGTGCGTTGCCCCAGCATTTT
cdr3_aa: CATSAGALPQHF

clone_size: once
j_call: TRBJ1-4
v_call: TRBV28
d_call: -
cdr3_nt: TGTGCCAGCAGTTTATGGGGCGGGGCGGGTGAAAAACTGTTTTTT
cdr3_aa: CASSLWGGAGEKLFF

clone_size: -
j_call: TRBJ2-5
v_call: TRBV19
d_call: TRBD1
cdr3_nt: TGTGCCAGTAGTATTTTCAGGGGGCGCGCGCTAGGTCAAGAGACCCAGTACTTC
cdr3_aa: CASSIFRGRALGQETQYF

clone_size: -
j_call: TRBJ2-2
v_call: TRBV7-3
d_call: -
cdr3_nt: TGTGCCAGCAGCTTAGCAGTATCCGGGGAGCTGTTTTTT
cdr3_aa: CASSLAVSGELFF

clone_size: -
j_call: TRBJ2-5
v_call: TRBV2
d_call: TRBD2
cdr3_nt: TGTGCCAGCAGTGGACTAGCGAGGCAAGAGACCCAGTACTTC
cdr3_aa: CASSGLARQETQYF

clone_size: -
j_call: TRBJ1-2
v_call: TRBV2
d_call: TRBD1
cdr3_nt: TGTGCCAGCAGCGCTGGACAGGGACCCTATGGCTACACCTTC
cdr3_aa: CASSAGQGPYGYTF

clone_size: -
j_call: TRBJ2-1
v_call: TRBV28
d_call: -
cdr3_nt: TGTGCCAGCAGTACAAAAAAGGGGGGGAAATCCGTCGATGAGCAGTTCTTC
cdr3_aa: CASSTKKGGKSVDEQFF

clone_size: -
j_call: TRBJ1-4
v_call: TRBV7-2
d_call: -
cdr3_nt: TGTGCCAGCAGCCGCAGTGCAACTAATGAAAAACTGTTTTTT
cdr3_aa: CASSRSATNEKLFF

clone_size: once
j_call: TRBJ1-5
v_call: TRBV19
d_call: -
cdr3_nt: TGTGCCAGTAGTAGTTTTGGGGGCAGAACTAAACAGCCCCAGCATTTT
cdr3_aa: CASSSFGGRTKQPQHF

clone_size: -
j_call: TRBJ1-2
v_call: TRBV7-3
d_call: TRBD1
cdr3_nt: TGTGCCAGCAGCGCCGGGACAGGGTCTGGCTACACCTTC
cdr3_aa: CASSAGTGSGYTF

clone_size: -
j_call: TRBJ1-2
v_call: TRBV28
d_call: -
cdr3_nt: TGTGCCAGCAGTTCCTTCACCACAGGGTCTAACTATGGCTACACCTTC
cdr3_aa: CASSSFTTGSNYGYTF

clone_size: -
j_call: TRBJ2-5
v_call: TRBV5-1
d_call: TRBD1
cdr3_nt: TGCGCCAGCAGCACAGGGACAGGGCAAGAGACCCAGTACTTC
cdr3_aa: CASSTGTGQETQYF

clone_size: few
j_call: TRBJ2-2
v_call: TRBV2
d_call: TRBD1
cdr3_nt: TGTGCCAACCGGGACAGAAACACCGGGGAGCTGTTTTTT
cdr3_aa: CANRDRNTGELFF

clone_size: -
j_call: TRBJ2-6
v_call: TRBV18
d_call: TRBD1
cdr3_nt: TGTGCCAGCTCTCAACAGGGGACCTCTGGGGCCAACGTCCTGACTTTC
cdr3_aa: CASSQQGTSGANVLTF

clone_size: -
j_call: TRBJ2-1
v_call: TRBV9
d_call: -
cdr3_nt: TGTGCCAGCAGCTTTGGGACTGTGGGTGAGCAGTTCTTC
cdr3_aa: CASSFGTVGEQFF

clone_size: few
j_call: TRBJ2-5
v_call: TRBV6-5
d_call: TRBD1
cdr3_nt: TGTGCCAGCAGACCAGGGGGATTCCAAGAGACCCAGTACTTC
cdr3_aa: CASRPGGFQETQYF

clone_size: -
j_call: TRBJ1-2
v_call: TRBV11-2
d_call: TRBD1
cdr3_nt: TGTGCCAGCAGCGTCCGACAGGGGATTTGGGGCTACACCTTC
cdr3_aa: CASSVRQGIWGYTF

clone_size: -
j_call: TRBJ1-5
v_call: TRBV7-2
d_call: -
cdr3_nt: TGTGCCAGCAGCCATAGCAATCAGCCCCAGCATTTT
cdr3_aa: CASSHSNQPQHF

clone_size: few
j_call: TRBJ1-1
v_call: TRBV4-2
d_call: -
cdr3_nt: TGTGCCAGCAGCCAAGATCCCGTGAACACTGAAGCTTTCTTT
cdr3_aa: CASSQDPVNTEAFF

clone_size: -
j_call: TRBJ1-6
v_call: TRBV20-1
d_call: -
cdr3_nt: TGCAGTGCTAGTTTACAGTACTTTAATTCACCCCTCCACTTT
cdr3_aa: CSASLQYFNSPLHF

clone_size: -
j_call: TRBJ1-2
v_call: TRBV5-1
d_call: -
cdr3_nt: TGCGCCAGCAGCTTGACGGGGAATAGCTATGGCTACACCTTC
cdr3_aa: CASSLTGNSYGYTF

clone_size: -
j_call: TRBJ1-5
v_call: TRBV10-3
d_call: -
cdr3_nt: TGTGCCATCAGCGGTGCGGGCCCAGCGTCGCCCCAGCATTTT
cdr3_aa: CAISGAGPASPQHF

clone_size: -
j_call: TRBJ2-2
v_call: TRBV7-2
d_call: TRBD1
cdr3_nt: TGTGCCAGCAGCCCGACAGGGGCCCTAACCGGGGAGCTGTTTTTT
cdr3_aa: CASSPTGALTGELFF

clone_size: -
j_call: TRBJ1-1
v_call: TRBV6-1
d_call: TRBD1
cdr3_nt: TGTGCCAGCAGTGAAGCGACAGGGAACCCTGAAGCTTTCTTT
cdr3_aa: CASSEATGNPEAFF

clone_size: -
j_call: TRBJ2-4
v_call: TRBV7-2
d_call: -
cdr3_nt: TGTGCCAGCAGCTTAGGGGCCCCTATAGCCAAAAACATTCAGTACTTC
cdr3_aa: CASSLGAPIAKNIQYF

clone_size: -
j_call: TRBJ1-6
v_call: TRBV9
d_call: -
cdr3_nt: TGTGCCAGCAGCGTAAACCCTAGTTTAGATGCATTACCCCTCCACTTT
cdr3_aa: CASSVNPSLDALPLHF

clone_size: -
j_call: TRBJ2-3
v_call: TRBV18
d_call: TRBD1
cdr3_nt: TGTGCCAGCTCACCAGCCCCCGGGACAGGGCGAAGCACAGATACGCAGTATTTT
cdr3_aa: CASSPAPGTGRSTDTQYF

clone_size: -
j_call: TRBJ2-1
v_call: TRBV5-8
d_call: -
cdr3_nt: TGTGCCAGCAGCTTGGGGCAGGGCGTCTCCTACAATGAGCAGTTCTTC
cdr3_aa: CASSLGQGVSYNEQFF

clone_size: few
j_call: TRBJ1-3
v_call: TRBV15
d_call: -
cdr3_nt: TGTGCCACCAGCAATACCCTGAGCTCTGGAAACACCATATATTTT
cdr3_aa: CATSNTLSSGNTIYF

clone_size: -
j_call: TRBJ1-2
v_call: TRBV24-1
d_call: TRBD1
cdr3_nt: TGTGCCACCCGGGGGACAGGGGCATCTAACTATGGCTACACCTTC
cdr3_aa: CATRGTGASNYGYTF

clone_size: few
j_call: TRBJ1-3
v_call: TRBV28
d_call: -
cdr3_nt: TGTGCCAGCAGTCCGTCGGAGTTAAACACCATATATTTT
cdr3_aa: CASSPSELNTIYF

clone_size: -
j_call: TRBJ2-6
v_call: TRBV2
d_call: -
cdr3_nt: TGTGCCGGCGGGCTCGCGGAGGGGGCCGTCCTGACTTTC
cdr3_aa: CAGGLAEGAVLTF

clone_size: -
j_call: TRBJ1-5
v_call: TRBV7-2
d_call: TRBD1
cdr3_nt: TGTGCCAGCAGCGTGACAGGGCCTCAGCCCCAGCATTTT
cdr3_aa: CASSVTGPQPQHF

clone_size: -
j_call: TRBJ2-1
v_call: TRBV9
d_call: TRBD1
cdr3_nt: TGTGCCAGCAGCTTCTCTGTAAAGGGACAGTCTTACAATGAGCAGTTCTTC
cdr3_aa: CASSFSVKGQSYNEQFF

clone_size: -
j_call: TRBJ2-7
v_call: TRBV19
d_call: -
cdr3_nt: TGTGCCAGTAGTATTCCGGGCAGGGCCTACGAGCAGTACTTC
cdr3_aa: CASSIPGRAYEQYF

clone_size: -
j_call: TRBJ1-4
v_call: TRBV28
d_call: -
cdr3_nt: TGTGCCAGCAGTTCCACTCATGGCCCACTATATGAAAAACTGTTTTTT
cdr3_aa: CASSSTHGPLYEKLFF